This TCR beta chain was profiled in a study of Graves' ophthalmopathy and Graves' hyperthyroidism. Amplified TCR beta CDR3 regions were obtained using RNA transcripts as template. A first-round RT-PCR used HTBI primers, followed by a second-round multiplex PCR. TCRdb processed the multiplex PCR reads anew with MiXCR; each CDR3 protein has one entry. The data contain about 1.1 million distinct CDR3 sequences, 35% to 40% of them singletons. Hyperthyroidism patients were newly diagnosed, ill under 2 months, and aged 18 to 65 years. Patients were diagnosed from clinical symptoms, serum thyroxine, TRAb, thyroid ultrasound and orbital computed tomography. Study observations and caveats: The model's prediction of ophthalmopathy progression had approximately 68% sensitivity and approximately 72% specificity.

For this clonotype: The antigen is undetermined.

Germline-derived CDR1 and CDR2 are SGHKS and YYEKEE (reference sequence). V trimming: 0 bases; J trimming: 5 bases; junction bases outside the gene matches: 4. This CDR3 comprises 14 residues. Sample: peripheral blood or thyroid tissue (not recorded which). This sequence was found in an adult man with Graves' hyperthyroidism. J is TRBJ2-5 and V is TRBV5-5; TRBD2 matches 7 bases. The CDR3 protein is CASSLGLGRETQYF. The CDR3 nucleotides are TGTGCCAGCAGCTTGGGCCTCGGGAGGGAGACCCAGTACTTC.